The subject of this entry is one TCR beta chain. What it recognizes is unknown. The data are from a study of T cell responses to AZD1222 COVID-19 vaccine. About the study: Pooling covered second doses at about 4 or about 12 weeks.

The method was immunoSEQ multiplex PCR; TCRdb's version includes in-frame clones alone and lacks a portion of them. The sample includes tens of thousands of clones, 65% to 90% of them seen just once. With V trimmed by 3 bases and J by 1 base, 4 bases remained unmatched. Germline CDR1 and CDR2: KGHSH and LQKENI. The CDR3 totals 17 residues. Findings and caveats of the study: Possibly, clonal diversity was underestimated; donors were largely white British and included more females. Close to half of all spike-specific TCRs reportedly target regions of the variants that are unmutated.

This clonotype was sampled from an adult in good health. The V and J genes are TRBV18 and TRBJ2-2; 11 bases are a match to TRBD2. The source was peripheral blood, collected on day 0 of AZD1222 vaccination. For the CDR3, the DNA is TGTGCCAGCTCACCTACTAGCGGGGGAGTGAACACCGGGGAGCTGTTTTTT. It yields the protein CASSPTSGGVNTGELFF.